The table lists the clone carrying this T cell receptor beta chain with a few counts. The CDR3 ends on some other residue instead of the conserved phenylalanine or tryptophan, so this is likely a read error. The DNA is omitted, as the CDR3 cannot be located on it reliably, and the CDR3 follows TCRdb's listing. This sample was taken from a study of CD8+CD57+ T cells in acquired aplastic anemia. Study-level background: CD4+ and CD8+ cells, once sorted, gave DNA averaging approximately 3 ug.

It was genomic DNA that served as the template for profiling TCR beta VDJ and CDR3. TCRdb itself ran the reads through MiXCR, one entry per CDR3 protein. The repertoire has 150,000 to 200,000 distinct CDR3 sequences, over 60% of them found once; the top ten carry about 43%. The sequence came from a human donor with severe aplastic anemia or a healthy control (not recorded which). The sequenced material came from sorted CD4+, CD8+, or CD8+CD57+ T cells (not recorded which) from PBMCs.

CDR3 residues: CSVEQGAMYL. This chain uses TRBV29-1 with TRBJ2-7; the D segment call TRBD1 is taken from the table without a DNA check. The CDR3 has 10 residues if both end residues are counted. Germline V gene lookup returns CDR1 SQVTM and CDR2 ANQGSEA.